This TCR beta chain was captured in a study of blood T cell repertoires in COVID-19 (dated by TCRdb to between 2020 and 2021). Describing the broader study: Samples from collaborators originated in the United States, Italy and Spain and spanned both the acute and convalescent phases of COVID-19. Samples came from the ongoing ImmuneRACE study (first 160 participants) plus 1,254 subjects from 6 global collaborators. The repertoires were released in a freely available public database intended as a resource for research on the immune response to SARS-CoV-2. Nearly every sample came with metadata listing a de-identified subject ID, COVID-19 status, age in years and sex. HLA class I and class II types, where available, came from metadata supplied by the sample provider rather than from assay-based typing. The prospective study material was composed of cDNA or gDNA derived from T cells, B-cell-depleted T cells, or PBMCs. Deeply sampled blood TCRbeta repertoires from subjects exposed to, actively infected with, or recovered from COVID-19 were included in the dataset.

Whole blood was collected in K2EDTA tubes by collaborating institutions according to the institutions' own protocols. For TCRbeta analysis, collaborators shipped samples in one of three forms: frozen whole blood, isolated PBMCs, or DNA extracted from either of those sample types. V trim: 5 bases; J trim: 1 base; unmatched bases: 2. The CDR3 contains 13 residues, cysteine and phenylalanine counted. CDR3 DNA only is kept here, 39 bases in frame from base 1. CDR1 and CDR2, looked up from the germline V gene, are SQVTM and ANQGSEA. Overall results and qualifications from the work: How much clinical and demographic metadata was included differed by source and by participant, and the metadata was provided uncurated.

TCRbeta CDR3 regions were amplified from genomic DNA by means of the immunoSEQ Assay, a bias-controlled multiplex PCR. The study's own analysis went as follows. The number of nucleated cells in each sample was estimated by amplification of reference gene primers within the assay. To quantify the absolute abundance of each unique TCRbeta CDR3 rearrangement, sequence reads were collapsed and filtered. For each sample, productive Simpson clonality was calculated by taking the square root of Simpson's diversity index across productive rearrangements. Entries here come from immuneACCESS through TCRdb and include only in-frame sequences with V and J called. Some clones fail to appear in such tables; in the studies checked, an unresolved V gene covers under half of the shortfall, and the cause of the remainder is unknown. V and J calls and clone size are those listed in that table; D and trimming were worked out from the DNA. The sample table lists approximately 84,000 clones, about 90% of them with a count of one. The leading ten clones occupy 1.5% of the sample.

A word on this clone: Its antigen has not been determined. No base quality values were provided; no much bigger clone lies one nucleotide off.

The sample taken for sequencing was peripheral blood. This sequence was found in a human donor with active COVID-19. The donor label of this sample is uncertain. The chain is assembled from TRBV29-1 and TRBJ2-1; 7 central bases correspond to TRBD1. CDR3 loop: CSVRRGSYNEQFF. The base sequence is TGCAGCGTTCGCAGGGGGTCCTACAATGAGCAGTTCTTC.